This T cell receptor (beta chain) appears in the sequencing data of a study of blood T cell repertoires in COVID-19. Study information: Acute-phase and convalescent COVID-19 samples originated in the United States, Italy and Spain.

Authors' data handling: Amplified reference gene primers provided the basis for estimating nucleated cell counts. The data were produced by immunoSEQ multiplex PCR, yet TCRdb's version contains in-frame clones alone and is incomplete. From that table come the V and J calls and clone size; the DNA was used to work out D and trimming. The table lists 500,000 to 600,000 clones, approximately 88% of them singletons, with roughly 7.4% in the top ten. The CDR3 is made up of 15 amino acids. CDR1 SGDLS and CDR2 YYNGEE come from the germline V gene. V was clipped by 0 bases and J by 5 bases; unmatched bases: 6.

This chain joins TRBV9 and TRBJ2-7; 9 nucleotides line up with TRBD1. Material for sequencing was peripheral blood. This clonotype was sampled from a woman between 45 and 65 years old with COVID-19, enrolled during active disease. In DNA form, the CDR3 reads TGTGCCAGCAGCGTAGGAGGGGACAGGGCGGACGAGCAGTACTTC. Translation gives CASSVGGDRADEQYF.